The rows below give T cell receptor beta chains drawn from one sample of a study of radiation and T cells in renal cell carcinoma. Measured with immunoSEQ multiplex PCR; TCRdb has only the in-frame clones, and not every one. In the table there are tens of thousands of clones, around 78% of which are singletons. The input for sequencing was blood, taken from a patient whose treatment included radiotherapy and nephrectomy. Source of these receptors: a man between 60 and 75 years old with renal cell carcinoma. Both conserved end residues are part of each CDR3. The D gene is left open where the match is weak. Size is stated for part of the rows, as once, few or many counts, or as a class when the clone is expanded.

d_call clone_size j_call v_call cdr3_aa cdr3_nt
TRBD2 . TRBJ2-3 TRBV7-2 CASSPRTSGGNFHTQYF TGTGCCAGCAGTCCTAGGACTAGCGGGGGGAACTTTCATACGCAGTATTTT
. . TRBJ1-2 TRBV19 CASSLRGSNYGYTF TGTGCCAGTAGTCTCAGAGGTTCTAACTATGGCTACACCTTC
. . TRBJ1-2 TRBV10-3 CAISRGSINYGYTF TGTGCCATCAGTAGGGGATCGATAAACTATGGCTACACCTTC
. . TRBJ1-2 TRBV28 CASSFGGFLGYTF TGTGCCAGCAGTTTCGGCGGCTTTCTGGGCTACACCTTC
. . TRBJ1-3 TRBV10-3 CAISGTEGNTIYF TGTGCCATCAGTGGGACAGAAGGAAACACCATATATTTT
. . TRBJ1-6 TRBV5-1 CASSLFRENSPLHF TGCGCCAGCAGCTTGTTCCGGGAGAATTCACCCCTCCACTTT
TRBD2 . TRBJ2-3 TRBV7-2 CASSSPSGGPVNTQYF TGTGCCAGCAGCTCCCCTAGCGGGGGCCCTGTTAATACGCAGTATTTT
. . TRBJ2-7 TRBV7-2 CASSLAGREQYF TGTGCCAGCAGCTTAGCGGGGCGGGAGCAGTACTTC
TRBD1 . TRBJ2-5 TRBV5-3 CARRRDRAIYQETQYF TGTGCCAGAAGGCGCGACAGGGCTATCTACCAAGAGACCCAGTACTTC
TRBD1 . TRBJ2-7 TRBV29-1 CSADRGYEQYF TGCAGCGCAGACAGGGGCTACGAGCAGTACTTC
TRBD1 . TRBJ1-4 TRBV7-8 CASSLRAGGVEKLFF TGTGCCAGCAGCTTACGGGCAGGGGGGGTTGAAAAACTGTTTTTT
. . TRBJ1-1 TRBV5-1 CASTPGGGLNTEAFF TGCGCCAGCACCCCGGGCGGGGGGCTGAACACTGAAGCTTTCTTT
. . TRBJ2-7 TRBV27 CASTHRAGGYEQYF TGTGCCAGCACCCATCGGGCAGGCGGATACGAGCAGTACTTC
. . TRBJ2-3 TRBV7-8 CASSAVGTQYF TGTGCCAGCAGCGCGGTGGGAACGCAGTATTTT
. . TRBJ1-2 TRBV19 CARYRADRLNYGYTF TGTGCCCGTTATAGAGCCGACCGTCTTAACTATGGCTACACCTTC
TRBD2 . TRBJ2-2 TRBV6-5 CASTRGGGTGELFF TGTGCCAGCACCCGGGGCGGGGGAACCGGGGAGCTGTTTTTT
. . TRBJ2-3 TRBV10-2 CASSESSTSTDTQYF TGCGCCAGCAGTGAGTCGAGTACTAGCACAGATACGCAGTATTTT
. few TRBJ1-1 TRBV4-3 CASSQGKGVNTEAFF TGCGCCAGCAGCCAAGGAAAGGGTGTGAACACTGAAGCTTTCTTT
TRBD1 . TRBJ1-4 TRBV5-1 CASSLAGGTNEKLFF TGCGCCAGCAGCTTGGCAGGGGGCACTAATGAAAAACTGTTTTTT
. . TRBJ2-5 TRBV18 CASSPRTSPIIETQYF TGTGCCAGCTCACCGAGGACCTCACCGATCATCGAGACCCAGTACTTC
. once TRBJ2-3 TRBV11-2 CASSFSFAPIAQYF TGTGCCAGCAGCTTTTCTTTCGCCCCGATTGCGCAGTATTTT
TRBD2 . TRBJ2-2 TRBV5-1 CASSGGTSGTTGELFF TGCGCCAGCAGCGGCGGGACTAGCGGGACCACCGGGGAGCTGTTTTTT
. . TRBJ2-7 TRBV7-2 CASSMGVEQYF TGTGCCAGTTCGATGGGGGTCGAGCAGTACTTC
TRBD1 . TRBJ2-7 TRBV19 CASSARQGLYSYEQYF TGTGCCAGTAGTGCTCGACAGGGCCTCTACTCCTACGAGCAGTACTTC
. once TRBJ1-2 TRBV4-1 CASSQDTFRAGRDGYTF TGCGCCAGCAGCCAAGATACTTTTAGGGCAGGGCGCGATGGCTACACCTTC
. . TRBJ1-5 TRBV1 CTSSRLKGGEGEPQHF TGCACCAGCAGCCGTTTAAAGGGCGGGGAAGGTGAGCCCCAGCATTTT
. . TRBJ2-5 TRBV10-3 CAISEPFGTETQYF TGTGCCATCAGTGAGCCATTTGGGACAGAGACCCAGTACTTC
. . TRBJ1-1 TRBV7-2 CASRGGGYHTEAFF TGTGCCAGCAGGGGGGGAGGGTACCACACTGAAGCTTTCTTT
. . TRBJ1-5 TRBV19 CASSPRQVLFLRGSVNQPQHF TGTGCCAGTAGTCCACGACAGGTCTTATTTTTGCGGGGTTCGGTGAATCAGCCCCAGCATTTT
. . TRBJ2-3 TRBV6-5 CASQRGTDTQYF TGTGCCAGCCAACGGGGAACAGATACGCAGTATTTT
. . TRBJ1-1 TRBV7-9 CASSPGTDLWDTEAFF TGTGCCAGCAGCCCTGGGACGGACCTTTGGGACACTGAAGCTTTCTTT
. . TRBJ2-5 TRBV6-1 CAISDGGAWETQYF TGTGCCATCAGTGATGGAGGGGCGTGGGAGACCCAGTACTTC
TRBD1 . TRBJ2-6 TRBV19 CASSFLSGTGVAGANVLTF TGTGCCAGTAGTTTTCTCTCCGGGACAGGGGTTGCTGGGGCCAACGTCCTGACTTTC
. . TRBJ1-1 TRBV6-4 CASTTEAGDTEAFF TGTGCCAGCACGACAGAGGCTGGGGACACTGAAGCTTTCTTT
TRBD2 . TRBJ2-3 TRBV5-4 CASSPPLASSTDTQYF TGTGCCAGCAGCCCCCCACTAGCGTCAAGCACAGATACGCAGTATTTT
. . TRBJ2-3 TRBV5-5 CASSSQGQSTDTQYF TGTGCCAGCAGCTCACAGGGTCAGAGCACAGATACGCAGTATTTT
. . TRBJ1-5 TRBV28 CASSFVVTVNQPQHF TGTGCCAGCAGTTTTGTCGTAACAGTCAATCAGCCCCAGCATTTT
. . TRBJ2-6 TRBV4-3 CASSQRVFSGANVLTF TGCGCCAGCAGCCAAAGGGTTTTCTCTGGGGCCAACGTCCTGACTTTC
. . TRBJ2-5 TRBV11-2 CASSLGVQETQYF TGTGCCAGCAGCTTGGGGGTCCAAGAGACCCAGTACTTC
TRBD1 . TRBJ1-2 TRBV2 CASSGDRGYGYTF TGTGCCAGCAGCGGGGACAGGGGTTATGGCTACACCTTC
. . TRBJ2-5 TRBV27 CASSPRRRQETQYF TGTGCCAGCAGTCCCCGACGAAGACAAGAGACCCAGTACTTC
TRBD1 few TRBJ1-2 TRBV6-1 CASSDPDRGLYGYTF TGTGCCAGCAGTGACCCTGACAGGGGGCTCTATGGCTACACCTTC
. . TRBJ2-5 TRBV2 CASGAGAQETQYF TGTGCCAGCGGGGCGGGGGCCCAAGAGACCCAGTACTTC
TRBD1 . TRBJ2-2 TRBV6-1 CASSVEQGAIAGELFF TGTGCCAGCAGTGTAGAACAGGGGGCGATTGCCGGGGAGCTGTTTTTT
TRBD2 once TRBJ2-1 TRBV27 CASSLTSDLRREQFF TGTGCCAGCAGTCTGACTAGCGACCTACGACGGGAGCAGTTCTTC
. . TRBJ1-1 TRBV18 CASSPGPGTEAFF TGTGCCAGCTCACCAGGGCCGGGCACTGAAGCTTTCTTT
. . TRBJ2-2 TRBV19 CASSRVVQTNTGELFF TGTGCCAGTAGTAGGGTGGTGCAGACGAACACCGGGGAGCTGTTTTTT
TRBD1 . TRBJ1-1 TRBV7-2 CASSLNRGLMNTEAFF TGTGCCAGCAGTCTAAACAGGGGATTGATGAACACTGAAGCTTTCTTT
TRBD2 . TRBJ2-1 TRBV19 CASSLGTSGSLSGEQFF TGTGCCAGTAGTCTAGGGACTAGCGGGAGTTTGTCTGGTGAGCAGTTCTTC
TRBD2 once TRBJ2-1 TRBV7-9 CASSKSGLVGLNEQFF TGTGCCAGCAGCAAAAGCGGACTAGTGGGCTTGAATGAGCAGTTCTTC
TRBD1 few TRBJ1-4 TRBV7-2 CASSFGQGNEKLFF TGTGCCAGCAGTTTTGGACAGGGAAATGAAAAACTGTTTTTT
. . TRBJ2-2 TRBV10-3 CAISTPGGLGGTGELFF TGTGCCATCAGTACCCCAGGGGGACTAGGAGGCACCGGGGAGCTGTTTTTT
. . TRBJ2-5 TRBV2 CASKQKGETQYF TGTGCCAGCAAACAAAAAGGGGAGACCCAGTACTTC
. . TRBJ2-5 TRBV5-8 CASSLGVGGQETQYF TGTGCCAGCAGCCTTGGGGTCGGGGGCCAAGAGACCCAGTACTTC